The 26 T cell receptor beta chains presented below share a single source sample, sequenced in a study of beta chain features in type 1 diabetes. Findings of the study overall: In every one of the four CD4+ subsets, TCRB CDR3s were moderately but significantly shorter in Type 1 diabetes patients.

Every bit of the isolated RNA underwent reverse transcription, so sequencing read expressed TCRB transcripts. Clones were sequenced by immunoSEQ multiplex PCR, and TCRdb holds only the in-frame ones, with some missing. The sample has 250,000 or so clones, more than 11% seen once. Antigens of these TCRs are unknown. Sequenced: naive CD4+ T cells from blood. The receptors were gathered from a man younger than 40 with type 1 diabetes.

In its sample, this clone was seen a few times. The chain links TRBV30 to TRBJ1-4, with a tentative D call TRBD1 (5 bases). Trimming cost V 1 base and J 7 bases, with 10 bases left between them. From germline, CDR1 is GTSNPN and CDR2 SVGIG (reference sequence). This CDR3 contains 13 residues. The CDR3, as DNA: TGTGCCTGGAGTGCCGACAGTTTTGAAAAACTGTTTTTT. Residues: CAWSADSFEKLFF.

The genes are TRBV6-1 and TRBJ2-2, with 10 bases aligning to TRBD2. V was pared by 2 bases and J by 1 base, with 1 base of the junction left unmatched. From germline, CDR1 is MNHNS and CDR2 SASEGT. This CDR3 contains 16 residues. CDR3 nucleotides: TGTGCCAGCAGTGAAAGACTAGCGGGGAACACCGGGGAGCTGTTTTTT. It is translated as CASSERLAGNTGELFF.

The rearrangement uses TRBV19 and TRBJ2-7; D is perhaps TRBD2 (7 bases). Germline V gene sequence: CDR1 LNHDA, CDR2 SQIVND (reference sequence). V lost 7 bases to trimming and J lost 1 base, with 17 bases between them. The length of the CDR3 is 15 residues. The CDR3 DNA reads TGTGCCAGTACCAAGGGGGGGCTGGGGTCCTACGAGCAGTACTTC. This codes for CASTKGGLGSYEQYF.

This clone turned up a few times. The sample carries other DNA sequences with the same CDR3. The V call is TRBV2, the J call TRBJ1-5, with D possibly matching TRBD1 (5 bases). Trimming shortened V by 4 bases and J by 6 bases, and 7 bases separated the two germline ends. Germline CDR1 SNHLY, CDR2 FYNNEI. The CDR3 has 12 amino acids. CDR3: CASSAQGQPQHF. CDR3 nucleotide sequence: TGTGCCAGCAGTGCTCAGGGTCAGCCCCAGCATTTT. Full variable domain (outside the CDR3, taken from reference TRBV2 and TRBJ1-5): EPEVTQTPSHQVTQMGQEVILRCVPISNHLYFYWYRQILGQKVEFLVSFYNNEISEKSEIFDDQFSVERPDGSNFTLKIRSTKLEDSAMYFCASSAQGQPQHFGDGTRLSIL.

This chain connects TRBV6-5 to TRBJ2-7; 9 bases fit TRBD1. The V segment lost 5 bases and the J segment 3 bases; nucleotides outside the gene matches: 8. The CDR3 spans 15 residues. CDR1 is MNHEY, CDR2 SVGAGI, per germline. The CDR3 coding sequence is TGTGCCAGCAGTCGAACGGGACAGGGTGTCTACGAGCAGTACTTC. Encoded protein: CASSRTGQGVYEQYF.

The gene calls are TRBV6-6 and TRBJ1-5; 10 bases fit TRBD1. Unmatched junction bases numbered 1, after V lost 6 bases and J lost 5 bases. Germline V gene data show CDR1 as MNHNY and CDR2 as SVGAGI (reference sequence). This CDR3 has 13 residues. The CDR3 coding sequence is TGTGCCAGCAGGACAGGGGGCCATCAGCCCCAGCATTTT. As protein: CASRTGGHQPQHF.

CDR3 loop: CASSRQGYTDTQYF. The DNA of the CDR3 is TGTGCCAGCAGCCGACAGGGGTACACAGATACGCAGTATTTT. The chain recombines TRBV6-1 with TRBJ2-3; the match to TRBD1 covers 8 bases. V gave up 6 bases and J gave up 2 bases; unmatched junction bases: 4. The CDR3 has 14 amino acids. The germline V gene has CDR1 MNHNS and CDR2 SASEGT.

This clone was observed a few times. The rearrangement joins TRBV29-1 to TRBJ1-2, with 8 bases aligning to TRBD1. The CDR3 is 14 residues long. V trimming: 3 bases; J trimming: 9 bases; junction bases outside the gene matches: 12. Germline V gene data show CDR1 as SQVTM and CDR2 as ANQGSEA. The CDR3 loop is CSVEGQVGSGSYTF. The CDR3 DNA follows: TGCAGCGTTGAGGGACAGGTGGGGAGTGGGAGCTACACCTTC.

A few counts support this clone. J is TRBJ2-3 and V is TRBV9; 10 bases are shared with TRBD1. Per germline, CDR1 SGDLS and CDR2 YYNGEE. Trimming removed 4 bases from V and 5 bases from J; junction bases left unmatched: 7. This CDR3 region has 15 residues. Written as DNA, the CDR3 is TGTGCCAGCAGCATTGACAGGGGGCGTCAAGATACGCAGTATTTT. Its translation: CASSIDRGRQDTQYF.

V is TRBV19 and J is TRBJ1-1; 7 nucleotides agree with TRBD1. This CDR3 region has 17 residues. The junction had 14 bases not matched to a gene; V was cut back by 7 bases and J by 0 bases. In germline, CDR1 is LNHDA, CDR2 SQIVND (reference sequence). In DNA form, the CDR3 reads TGTGCCAGTACCCACCGACAGGGAGGTTTTATGAACACTGAAGCTTTCTTT. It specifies CASTHRQGGFMNTEAFF.

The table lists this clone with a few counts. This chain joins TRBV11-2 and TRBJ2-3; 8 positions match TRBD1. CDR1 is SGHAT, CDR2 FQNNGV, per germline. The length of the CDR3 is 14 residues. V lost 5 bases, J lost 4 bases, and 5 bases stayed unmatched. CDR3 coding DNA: TGTGCCAGCAGCACCCGACAGGGGTCAGATACGCAGTATTTT. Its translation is CASSTRQGSDTQYF. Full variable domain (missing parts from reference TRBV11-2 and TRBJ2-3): EAGVAQSPRYKIIEKRQSVAFWCNPISGHATLYWYQQILGQGPKLLIQFQNNGVVDDSQLPKDRFSAERLKGVDSTLKIQPAKLEDSAVYLCASSTRQGSDTQYFGPGTRLTVL.

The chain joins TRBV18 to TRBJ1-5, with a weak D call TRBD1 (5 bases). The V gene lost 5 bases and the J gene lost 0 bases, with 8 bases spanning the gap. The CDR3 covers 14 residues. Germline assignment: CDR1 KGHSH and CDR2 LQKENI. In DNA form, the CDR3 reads TGTGCCAGCTCAGGAGGGGATAGCAATCAGCCCCAGCATTTT. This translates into CASSGGDSNQPQHF. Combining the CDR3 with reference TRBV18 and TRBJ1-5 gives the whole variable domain NAGVMQNPRHLVRRRGQEARLRCSPMKGHSHVYWYRQLPEEGLKFMVYLQKENIIDESGMPKERFSAEFPKEGPSILRIQQVVRGDSAAYFCASSGGDSNQPQHFGDGTRLSIL.

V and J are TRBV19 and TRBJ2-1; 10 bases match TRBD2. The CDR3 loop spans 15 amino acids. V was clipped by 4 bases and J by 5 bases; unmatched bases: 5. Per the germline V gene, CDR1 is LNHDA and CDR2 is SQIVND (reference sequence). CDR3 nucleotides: TGTGCCAGTAGTACCATAGCGGGAGGTAACAATGAGCAGTTCTTC. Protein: CASSTIAGGNNEQFF.

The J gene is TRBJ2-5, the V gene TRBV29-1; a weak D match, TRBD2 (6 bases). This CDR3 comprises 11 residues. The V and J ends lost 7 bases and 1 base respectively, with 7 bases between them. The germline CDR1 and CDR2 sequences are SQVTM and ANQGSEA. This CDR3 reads CSGAGQETQYF. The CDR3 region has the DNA TGCAGCGGAGCGGGCCAAGAGACCCAGTACTTC.

CDR3 DNA: TGCGCCAGCAGCCAACCATGGACTAGCAGCGCCTACGAGCAGTACTTC. Its translation: CASSQPWTSSAYEQYF. The J gene is TRBJ2-7, the V gene TRBV4-1, with 8 positions matching TRBD2. This CDR3 is 16 amino acids long. Trimming cost V 2 bases and J 2 bases; bases outside gene matches: 8. The germline gives CDR1 MGHRA, CDR2 YSYEKL.

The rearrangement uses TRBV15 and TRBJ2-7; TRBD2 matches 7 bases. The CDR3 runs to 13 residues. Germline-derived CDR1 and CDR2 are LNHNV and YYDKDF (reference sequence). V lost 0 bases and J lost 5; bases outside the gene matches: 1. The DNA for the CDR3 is TGTGCCACCAGCAGAGATGGGACTAACGAGCAGTACTTC. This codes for CATSRDGTNEQYF.

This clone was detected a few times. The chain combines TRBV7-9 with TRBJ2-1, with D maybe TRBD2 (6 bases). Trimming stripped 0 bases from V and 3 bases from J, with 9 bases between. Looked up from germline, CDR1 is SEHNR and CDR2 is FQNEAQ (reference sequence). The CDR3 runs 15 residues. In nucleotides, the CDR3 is TGTGCCAGCAGCTTAGCCGGGGGTAACTACAATGAGCAGTTCTTC. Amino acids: CASSLAGGNYNEQFF.

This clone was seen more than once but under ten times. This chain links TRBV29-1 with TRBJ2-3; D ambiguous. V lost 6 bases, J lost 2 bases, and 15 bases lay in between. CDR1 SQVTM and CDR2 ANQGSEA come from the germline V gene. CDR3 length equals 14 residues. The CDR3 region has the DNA TGCAGCGTCAGAACCCGACAACCCACAGATACGCAGTATTTT. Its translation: CSVRTRQPTDTQYF.

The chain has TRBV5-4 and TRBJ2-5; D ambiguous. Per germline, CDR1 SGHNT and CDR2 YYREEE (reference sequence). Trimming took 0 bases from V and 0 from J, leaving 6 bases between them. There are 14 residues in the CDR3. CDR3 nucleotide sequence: TGTGCCAGCAGCTTGGCACAGAACCAAGAGACCCAGTACTTC. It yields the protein CASSLAQNQETQYF. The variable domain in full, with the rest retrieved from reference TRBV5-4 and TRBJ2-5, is ETGVTQSPTHLIKTRGQQVTLRCSSQSGHNTVSWYQQALGQGPQFIFQYYREEENGRGNFPPRFSGLQFPNYSSELNVNALELDDSALYLCASSLAQNQETQYFGPGTRLLVL.

CDR3 nucleotide sequence: TGTGCCAGCAGCATCCAAGGGACAGGGGGTTCACCCCTCCACTTT. Amino acid sequence: CASSIQGTGGSPLHF. The chain combines TRBV9 with TRBJ1-6, with 11 bases aligning to TRBD1. Germline V CDR1 and CDR2: SGDLS, YYNGEE. V was pared by 4 bases and J by 9 bases, with 6 bases of the junction left unmatched. The CDR3 spans 15 residues.

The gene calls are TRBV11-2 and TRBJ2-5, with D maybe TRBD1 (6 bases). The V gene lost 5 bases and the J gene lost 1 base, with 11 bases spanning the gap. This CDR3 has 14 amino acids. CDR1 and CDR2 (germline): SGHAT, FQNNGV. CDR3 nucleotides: TGTGCCAGCAGCCTAAACAGGGTCCAAGAGACCCAGTACTTC. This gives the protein CASSLNRVQETQYF. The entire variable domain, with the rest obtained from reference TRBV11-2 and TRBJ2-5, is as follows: EAGVAQSPRYKIIEKRQSVAFWCNPISGHATLYWYQQILGQGPKLLIQFQNNGVVDDSQLPKDRFSAERLKGVDSTLKIQPAKLEDSAVYLCASSLNRVQETQYFGPGTRLLVL.

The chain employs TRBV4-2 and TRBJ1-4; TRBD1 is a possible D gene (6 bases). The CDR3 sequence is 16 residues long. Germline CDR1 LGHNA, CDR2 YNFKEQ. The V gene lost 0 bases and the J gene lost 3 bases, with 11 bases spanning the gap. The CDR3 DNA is TGTGCCAGCAGCCAAGATCGGGCAGGGGCTAATGAAAAACTGTTTTTT. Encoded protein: CASSQDRAGANEKLFF.

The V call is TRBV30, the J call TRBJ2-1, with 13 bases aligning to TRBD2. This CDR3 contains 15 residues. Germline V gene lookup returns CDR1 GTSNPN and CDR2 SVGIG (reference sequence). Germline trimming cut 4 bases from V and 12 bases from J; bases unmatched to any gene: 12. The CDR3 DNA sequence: TGTGCCTGGACCCCGACTAGCGGGGGGCCTTTGGGGCAGTTCTTC. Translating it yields CAWTPTSGGPLGQFF.

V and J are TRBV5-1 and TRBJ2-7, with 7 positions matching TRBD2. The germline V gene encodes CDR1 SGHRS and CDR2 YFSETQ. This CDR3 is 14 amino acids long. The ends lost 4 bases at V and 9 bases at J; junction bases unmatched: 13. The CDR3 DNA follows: TGCGCCAGCAGCAGCGGGACTCTCCCTACGACGCAGTACTTC. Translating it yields CASSSGTLPTTQYF.

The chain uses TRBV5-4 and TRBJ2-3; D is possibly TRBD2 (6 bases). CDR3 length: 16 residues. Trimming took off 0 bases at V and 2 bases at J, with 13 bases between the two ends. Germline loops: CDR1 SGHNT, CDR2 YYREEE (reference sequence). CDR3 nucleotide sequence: TGTGCCAGCAGCTTGGCTGGGACTTCACACACAGATACGCAGTATTTT. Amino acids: CASSLAGTSHTDTQYF.

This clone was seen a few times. For the CDR3, the DNA is TGCGCCAGCAGCTTGGTTTCGGGGGATGAGCAGTTCTTC. This codes for CASSLVSGDEQFF. This sequence joins TRBV5-1 and TRBJ2-1; a possible D gene is TRBD2 (6 bases). Germline-derived CDR1 and CDR2 are SGHRS and YFSETQ. The CDR3 loop spans 13 amino acids. V was clipped by 0 bases and J by 8 bases, with 9 bases between them.